This T cell receptor beta chain was observed in a study of T cell repertoires in cytomegalovirus infection. Turning to the study itself: Public signatures in TCR beta pointed to CMV infection and matching HLA type.

The CDR3 length is 11 residues. J gave up 5 bases and V 9 bases, and 2 bases lay outside the gene matches. CDR1 SNHLY and CDR2 FYNNEI come from the germline V gene. TCRdb re-derived calls from the reads in MiXCR, one entry per CDR3 protein. The sample has about half a million distinct CDR3 sequences; approximately 46% are singletons. Notes on this clonotype: Antigen specificity is unknown.

The sequenced sample was cultured PBMCs, obtained from culture after CMV antigen stimulation. The receptor comes from a human donor in good health (CMV status not recorded). Some clones in this sample may be carry-over from other donors' samples. V usage is TRBV2 and J usage is TRBJ2-3; 7 nucleotides line up with TRBD1. The CDR3 protein is CASTGVDTQYF. For the CDR3, the DNA is TGTGCCAGTACAGGGGTAGATACGCAGTATTTT.